Only a few counts were recorded for the clone carrying this T cell receptor (beta chain). Its specificity is not known. The entry originates in a study of T cell responses to AZD1222 COVID-19 vaccine. Background on the study: Recipients boosted at about 4 weeks or about 12 weeks are pooled. Study findings and constraints: Following two doses of AZD1222, Spike-specific TCR breadth and depth rose. There were repertoire samples only from the period after the peak T cell response. Donors, mostly white British, included more females; clonal diversity was possibly underestimated.

The assay was immunoSEQ multiplex PCR, and TCRdb's table has in-frame clones only and misses some. In the table there are about 130,000 clones, 87% of which are singletons. This TCR derives from an adult in good health. Material: peripheral blood, obtained on day 0 of AZD1222 vaccination.

The CDR3 DNA reads as TGTGCCAGCAGCTCCGCCTCCGCAGGGCTCTATGGCTACACCTTC. Translating it yields CASSSASAGLYGYTF. The chain joins TRBV7-4 to TRBJ1-2; maybe TRBD1 (5 bases). The germline V and J ends were trimmed by 4 bases and 4 bases, with 16 bases remaining between them. Germline values: CDR1 SGHVT, CDR2 SQSDAQ. The CDR3 is 15 residues long.